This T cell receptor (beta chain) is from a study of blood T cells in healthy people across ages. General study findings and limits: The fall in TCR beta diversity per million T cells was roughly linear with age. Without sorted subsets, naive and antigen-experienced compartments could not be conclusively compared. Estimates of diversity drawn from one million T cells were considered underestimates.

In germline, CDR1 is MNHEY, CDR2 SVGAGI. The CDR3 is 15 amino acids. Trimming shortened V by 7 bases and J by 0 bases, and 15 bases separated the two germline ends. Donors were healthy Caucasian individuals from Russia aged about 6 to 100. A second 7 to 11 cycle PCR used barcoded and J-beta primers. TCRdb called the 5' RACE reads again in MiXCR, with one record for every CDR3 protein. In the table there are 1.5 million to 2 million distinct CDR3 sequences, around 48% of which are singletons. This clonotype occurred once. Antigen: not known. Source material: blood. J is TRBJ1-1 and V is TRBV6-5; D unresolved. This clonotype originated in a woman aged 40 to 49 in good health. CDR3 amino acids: CASIGRKLMNTEAFF. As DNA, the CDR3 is TGTGCCAGCATCGGACGGAAACTCATGAACACTGAAGCTTTCTTT.